A selection of T cell receptor beta chains follows, all from one sample in a study of cytomegalovirus exposure and HLA in healthy donors. Only in-frame clones appear in the TCRdb table, and some are missing; sequencing was by immunoSEQ multiplex PCR. The table shows about 200,000 clones, with approximately 77% occurring only once. Sequencing was carried out using PBMCs. All receptors come from a man in his forties in good health and CMV-seropositive. The CDR3 runs from the conserved cysteine through the conserved F or W. D genes are given only for firm matches. Clone size is given for some rows only: seen once, a few or many times, or a class if the clone is expanded.

V gene: TRBV5-4; D gene: TRBD2; clone size: .; J gene: TRBJ2-3; CDR3 protein: CASSPKPGLDGGDTQYF; CDR3 DNA: TGTGCCAGCAGCCCTAAGCCGGGACTAGACGGAGGAGATACGCAGTATTTT
V gene: TRBV6-6; D gene: .; clone size: .; J gene: TRBJ2-5; CDR3 protein: CASSTPGISAQYF; CDR3 DNA: TGTGCCAGCAGTACCCCAGGGATCTCGGCCCAGTACTTC
V gene: TRBV18; D gene: .; clone size: .; J gene: TRBJ1-4; CDR3 protein: CASSPPGQHNEKLFF; CDR3 DNA: TGTGCCAGCTCACCCCCCGGACAGCATAATGAAAAACTGTTTTTT
V gene: TRBV19; D gene: .; clone size: .; J gene: TRBJ2-3; CDR3 protein: CASSIGGAPSTDTQYF; CDR3 DNA: TGTGCCAGTAGTATAGGAGGAGCGCCCAGCACAGATACGCAGTATTTT
V gene: TRBV12-5; D gene: TRBD1; clone size: .; J gene: TRBJ1-2; CDR3 protein: CASGLVTGTAYGYTF; CDR3 DNA: TGTGCTAGTGGTTTGGTAACGGGGACAGCCTATGGCTACACCTTC
V gene: TRBV4-3; D gene: TRBD1; clone size: .; J gene: TRBJ1-2; CDR3 protein: CASSKTTGGGYGYTF; CDR3 DNA: TGCGCCAGCAGCAAGACGACAGGGGGCGGCTATGGCTACACCTTC
V gene: TRBV7-8; D gene: TRBD1; clone size: .; J gene: TRBJ1-2; CDR3 protein: CASSPQGDYGYTF; CDR3 DNA: TGTGCCAGCAGCCCACAGGGGGACTATGGCTACACCTTC
V gene: TRBV2; D gene: .; clone size: once; J gene: TRBJ2-7; CDR3 protein: CASSEGLPTYEQYF; CDR3 DNA: TGTGCCAGCAGTGAAGGGCTGCCCACCTACGAGCAGTACTTC
V gene: TRBV27; D gene: TRBD1; clone size: .; J gene: TRBJ1-1; CDR3 protein: CASSPTGGPNTEAFF; CDR3 DNA: TGTGCCAGCAGTCCCACAGGGGGCCCGAACACTGAAGCTTTCTTT
V gene: TRBV6-1; D gene: .; clone size: .; J gene: TRBJ1-5; CDR3 protein: CASSVGAGNQPQHF; CDR3 DNA: TGTGCCAGCAGTGTTGGGGCCGGGAATCAGCCCCAGCATTTT
V gene: TRBV19; D gene: .; clone size: .; J gene: TRBJ1-5; CDR3 protein: CASSIRVANQPQHF; CDR3 DNA: TGTGCCAGTAGTATACGGGTGGCTAATCAGCCCCAGCATTTT
V gene: TRBV19; D gene: .; clone size: .; J gene: TRBJ2-3; CDR3 protein: CASSTGQFEGDTQYF; CDR3 DNA: TGTGCCAGTAGTACCGGACAGTTCGAGGGAGATACGCAGTATTTT
V gene: TRBV2; D gene: .; clone size: .; J gene: TRBJ2-1; CDR3 protein: CASSDWRGPYNEQFF; CDR3 DNA: TGTGCCAGCAGTGACTGGCGGGGACCCTACAATGAGCAGTTCTTC
V gene: TRBV6-1; D gene: TRBD1; clone size: .; J gene: TRBJ1-3; CDR3 protein: CASSLGQSSGNTIYF; CDR3 DNA: TGTGCCAGCAGCTTGGGACAGAGCTCTGGAAACACCATATATTTT
V gene: TRBV18; D gene: TRBD1; clone size: .; J gene: TRBJ2-7; CDR3 protein: CASSPPWTGGEQYF; CDR3 DNA: TGTGCCAGCTCACCACCTTGGACAGGGGGCGAGCAGTACTTC
V gene: TRBV2; D gene: .; clone size: .; J gene: TRBJ1-1; CDR3 protein: CASSEELHTEAFF; CDR3 DNA: TGTGCCAGCAGTGAAGAACTTCACACTGAAGCTTTCTTT
V gene: TRBV6-5; D gene: TRBD2; clone size: once; J gene: TRBJ2-7; CDR3 protein: CASSRITGTRYEQYF; CDR3 DNA: TGTGCCAGCAGCCGTATTACGGGGACTAGATACGAGCAGTACTTC
V gene: TRBV7-9; D gene: TRBD1; clone size: .; J gene: TRBJ1-2; CDR3 protein: CASSAQIGSGTGGFGGYTF; CDR3 DNA: TGTGCCAGCAGCGCCCAGATTGGGTCCGGGACAGGGGGCTTCGGCGGCTACACCTTC
V gene: TRBV4-1; D gene: TRBD1; clone size: .; J gene: TRBJ2-7; CDR3 protein: CASSQVQGAYEQYF; CDR3 DNA: TGCGCCAGCAGCCAAGTACAGGGGGCCTACGAGCAGTACTTC
V gene: TRBV5-1; D gene: TRBD1; clone size: .; J gene: TRBJ2-2; CDR3 protein: CASSPMTGGTGELFF; CDR3 DNA: TGCGCCAGCAGCCCCATGACAGGGGGCACCGGGGAGCTGTTTTTT
V gene: TRBV19; D gene: .; clone size: .; J gene: TRBJ2-7; CDR3 protein: CASSTGVSYEQYF; CDR3 DNA: TGTGCCAGTAGTACAGGGGTCTCCTACGAGCAGTACTTC
V gene: TRBV5-6; D gene: .; clone size: .; J gene: TRBJ2-2; CDR3 protein: CASSLVGEVTGELFF; CDR3 DNA: TGTGCCAGCAGCTTGGTTGGGGAGGTCACCGGGGAGCTGTTTTTT
V gene: TRBV2; D gene: TRBD2; clone size: few; J gene: TRBJ2-7; CDR3 protein: CASKVGGLNEQYF; CDR3 DNA: TGTGCCAGCAAAGTGGGGGGGTTGAACGAGCAGTACTTC
V gene: TRBV7-8; D gene: TRBD2; clone size: .; J gene: TRBJ2-3; CDR3 protein: CASSKGASGGAVDTQYF; CDR3 DNA: TGTGCCAGCAGCAAGGGGGCTAGCGGGGGGGCCGTAGATACGCAGTATTTT
V gene: TRBV6-4; D gene: TRBD1; clone size: few; J gene: TRBJ1-1; CDR3 protein: CASSDTDRGTEAFF; CDR3 DNA: TGTGCCAGCAGTGACACGGACAGGGGCACTGAAGCTTTCTTT
V gene: TRBV28; D gene: TRBD1; clone size: .; J gene: TRBJ1-2; CDR3 protein: CASKRQGASGYTF; CDR3 DNA: TGTGCCAGCAAACGACAGGGGGCCAGCGGCTACACCTTC
V gene: TRBV2; D gene: .; clone size: .; J gene: TRBJ1-1; CDR3 protein: CASRREGRGRRAFF; CDR3 DNA: TGTGCCAGCAGAAGGGAGGGAAGAGGACGTCGAGCTTTCTTT
V gene: TRBV9; D gene: .; clone size: .; J gene: TRBJ2-2; CDR3 protein: CASSVRGTVTGELFF; CDR3 DNA: TGTGCCAGCAGCGTCAGGGGAACCGTAACCGGGGAGCTGTTTTTT
V gene: TRBV6-5; D gene: TRBD1; clone size: .; J gene: TRBJ1-1; CDR3 protein: CASIPPGQPFRAFF; CDR3 DNA: TGTGCCAGCATTCCACCGGGACAGCCCTTTCGTGCTTTCTTT
V gene: TRBV7-5; D gene: .; clone size: .; J gene: TRBJ2-3; CDR3 protein: CARAGSKGAGIDTQYF; CDR3 DNA: TGTGCCAGGGCCGGGAGTAAGGGAGCCGGTATTGATACGCAGTATTTT
V gene: TRBV2; D gene: TRBD1; clone size: .; J gene: TRBJ2-6; CDR3 protein: CASRNGRDRNPSSGANVLTF; CDR3 DNA: TGTGCCAGCAGAAACGGCCGGGACAGGAATCCTAGCTCTGGGGCCAACGTCCTGACTTTC
V gene: TRBV19; D gene: TRBD2; clone size: .; J gene: TRBJ2-3; CDR3 protein: CASSAFVREGRGDTQYF; CDR3 DNA: TGTGCCAGTAGTGCCTTCGTGCGGGAGGGCCGAGGAGATACGCAGTATTTT
V gene: TRBV28; D gene: .; clone size: .; J gene: TRBJ1-5; CDR3 protein: CASSPRGFKRGQPQHF; CDR3 DNA: TGTGCCAGCTCCCCCCGCGGCTTCAAGCGAGGGCAGCCCCAGCATTTT
V gene: TRBV9; D gene: .; clone size: once; J gene: TRBJ2-1; CDR3 protein: CASSVGVGPTYNEQFF; CDR3 DNA: TGTGCCAGCAGCGTAGGGGTGGGGCCAACCTACAATGAGCAGTTCTTC
V gene: TRBV7-9; D gene: TRBD2; clone size: .; J gene: TRBJ2-6; CDR3 protein: CASSLTRGGYNAGANVLTF; CDR3 DNA: TGTGCCAGCAGCTTAACCCGCGGGGGATACAATGCTGGGGCCAACGTCCTGACTTTC
V gene: TRBV5-1; D gene: TRBD1; clone size: .; J gene: TRBJ2-2; CDR3 protein: CASSPDRGATGELFF; CDR3 DNA: TGCGCCAGCAGCCCGGACAGGGGGGCTACCGGGGAGCTGTTTTTT
V gene: TRBV5-6; D gene: .; clone size: once; J gene: TRBJ2-1; CDR3 protein: CASRGTRCEQFF; CDR3 DNA: TGTGCCAGCAGGGGAACTAGGTGTGAGCAGTTCTTC
V gene: TRBV6-6; D gene: .; clone size: .; J gene: TRBJ1-2; CDR3 protein: CASSYLQGHNYGYTF; CDR3 DNA: TGTGCCAGCAGTTACCTACAGGGCCATAACTATGGCTACACCTTC
V gene: TRBV4-1; D gene: .; clone size: once; J gene: TRBJ2-7; CDR3 protein: CASRDRDQLATEQYF; CDR3 DNA: TGCGCCAGCAGGGACCGGGACCAACTAGCTACCGAGCAGTACTTC
V gene: TRBV12-5; D gene: .; clone size: .; J gene: TRBJ1-1; CDR3 protein: CASGPHERENTEAFF; CDR3 DNA: TGTGCTAGTGGTCCCCACGAGAGGGAAAACACTGAAGCTTTCTTT
V gene: TRBV28; D gene: TRBD1; clone size: .; J gene: TRBJ2-1; CDR3 protein: CASSPPTTGANEQFF; CDR3 DNA: TGTGCCAGCAGTCCCCCCACAACAGGGGCCAATGAGCAGTTCTTC
V gene: TRBV14; D gene: .; clone size: .; J gene: TRBJ2-3; CDR3 protein: CASSQPGPDTQYF; CDR3 DNA: TGTGCCAGCAGCCAGCCAGGCCCAGATACGCAGTATTTT
V gene: TRBV5-6; D gene: .; clone size: .; J gene: TRBJ1-2; CDR3 protein: CASSLWTAYGYTF; CDR3 DNA: TGTGCCAGCAGCTTGTGGACAGCTTATGGCTACACCTTC
V gene: TRBV4-1; D gene: TRBD2; clone size: .; J gene: TRBJ2-1; CDR3 protein: CASSQNLAGGYNEQFF; CDR3 DNA: TGCGCCAGCAGCCAAAACCTAGCGGGGGGTTACAATGAGCAGTTCTTC
V gene: TRBV29-1; D gene: TRBD1; clone size: .; J gene: TRBJ1-2; CDR3 protein: CSVEETGIRYGYTF; CDR3 DNA: TGCAGCGTTGAAGAGACAGGGATTCGGTATGGCTACACCTTC
V gene: TRBV5-4; D gene: TRBD2; clone size: .; J gene: TRBJ2-7; CDR3 protein: CASSQGTSGSVPYEQYF; CDR3 DNA: TGTGCCAGCAGCCAGGGGACTAGCGGGAGTGTCCCCTACGAGCAGTACTTC
V gene: TRBV2; D gene: .; clone size: .; J gene: TRBJ1-1; CDR3 protein: CATYRVGTEAFF; CDR3 DNA: TGTGCCACCTACAGGGTTGGCACTGAAGCTTTCTTT
V gene: TRBV10-2; D gene: .; clone size: .; J gene: TRBJ2-7; CDR3 protein: CASSDKLLRADEQYF; CDR3 DNA: TGCGCCAGCAGTGATAAGCTCCTGAGGGCTGACGAGCAGTACTTC